This paragraph covers one T cell receptor beta chain sequence. A read error may produce the germline difference seen at one junction end. These data belong to a study of blood T cells in healthy people across ages. The CDR3 is made up of 14 amino acids. The second PCR ran about 6 to 11 cycles with a sample-barcoded 5' primer and J-beta primers. Every cDNA molecule bore a tag from a template-switch adaptor containing 12 random nucleotides. TCRdb used MiXCR to reprocess the 5' RACE reads, holding one entry per CDR3 protein. The repertoire includes hundreds of thousands of distinct CDR3 sequences, roughly 50% of them detected once, and about 20% sits in the top ten.

This TCR derives from a man aged 25 to 40 in good health. J is TRBJ2-5 and V is TRBV12-3 or TRBV12-4; 7 bases line up with TRBD2. Sequenced sample: blood. The CDR3 DNA sequence: TGTGCCAGCAGAAAGACTAGCATAAGGGAGACCCAGTACTTT. It is translated as CASRKTSIRETQYF.